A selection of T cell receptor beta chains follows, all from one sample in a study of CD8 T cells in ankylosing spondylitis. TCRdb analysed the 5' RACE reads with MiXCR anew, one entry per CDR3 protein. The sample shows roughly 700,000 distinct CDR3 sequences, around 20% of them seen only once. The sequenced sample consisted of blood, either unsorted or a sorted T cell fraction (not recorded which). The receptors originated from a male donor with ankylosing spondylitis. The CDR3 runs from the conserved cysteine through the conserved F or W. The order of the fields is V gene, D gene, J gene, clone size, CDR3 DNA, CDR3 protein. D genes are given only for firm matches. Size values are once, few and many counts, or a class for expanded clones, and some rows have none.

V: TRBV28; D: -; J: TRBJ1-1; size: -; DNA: TGTGCCAGCAACGGGGGGCTTATAACTGAAGCTTTCTTT; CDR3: CASNGGLITEAFF
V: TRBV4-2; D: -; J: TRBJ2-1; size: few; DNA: TGTGCCAGCAGCCAAGATCCGGGGGCCGTTGAGCAGTTCTTC; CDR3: CASSQDPGAVEQFF
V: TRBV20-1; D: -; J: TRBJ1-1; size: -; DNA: TGCAGTGCTAGAGGAATTATCTCTGGGAGGGCGAACACTGAAGCTTTCTTT; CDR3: CSARGIISGRANTEAFF
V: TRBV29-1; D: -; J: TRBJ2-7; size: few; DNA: TGCAGCGTTGTTTCCGAGACCTACGAGCAGTACTTC; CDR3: CSVVSETYEQYF
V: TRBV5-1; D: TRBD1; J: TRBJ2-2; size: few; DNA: TGCGCCAGCAGCTTTTCGACAGGGGACACCGGGGAGCTGTTTTTT; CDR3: CASSFSTGDTGELFF
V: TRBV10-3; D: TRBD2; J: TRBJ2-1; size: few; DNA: TGTGCCATCAGTGAGGGTTTAGCGGGAAGGAACAATGAGCAGTTCTTC; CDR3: CAISEGLAGRNNEQFF
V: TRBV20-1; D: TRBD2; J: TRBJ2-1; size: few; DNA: TGCAGCCCCCTTAGGTCTGCGGGAGGGTACAATGAGCAGTTCTTC; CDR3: CSPLRSAGGYNEQFF
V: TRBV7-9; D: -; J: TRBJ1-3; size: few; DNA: TGTGCCAGCAGCTCCAACCTAAGACAGACTGGAAACACCATATATTTT; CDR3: CASSSNLRQTGNTIYF
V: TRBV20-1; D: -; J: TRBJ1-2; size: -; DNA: TGCAGTGCTAGGCCCCAAGGTATAGTCTACACCTTC; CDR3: CSARPQGIVYTF
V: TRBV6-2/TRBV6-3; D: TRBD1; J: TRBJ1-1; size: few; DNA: TGTGCCAGCACCGGGACAGACCAGAACACTGAAGCTTTCTTT; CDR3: CASTGTDQNTEAFF
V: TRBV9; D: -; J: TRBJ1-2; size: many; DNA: TGTGCCAGCAGCGTGAATTATGGCTACACCTTC; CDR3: CASSVNYGYTF
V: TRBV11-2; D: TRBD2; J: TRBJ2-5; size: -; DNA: TGTGCCAGCAGCGCGCCCGGGACTAGCGGAGAGACCCAGTACTTC; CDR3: CASSAPGTSGETQYF
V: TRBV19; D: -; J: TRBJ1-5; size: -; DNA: TGTGCCAGTAGTATAGATGTAGGCACAGGTGCAGGTCAGCCCCAGCATTTT; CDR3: CASSIDVGTGAGQPQHF
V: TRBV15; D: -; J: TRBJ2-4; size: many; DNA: TGTGCCACCAGCAGACTTGGGGGCGCGGACATTCAGTACTTC; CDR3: CATSRLGGADIQYF
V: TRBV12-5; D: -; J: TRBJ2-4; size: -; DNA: TGTGCTAGTGGCAACCCCCACAGGGGGGGTAACATTCAGTACTTC; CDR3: CASGNPHRGGNIQYF
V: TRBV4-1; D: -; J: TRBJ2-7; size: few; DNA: TGCGCCAGCAGCCAAGATCCGTTGAGTTACTCCTACGAGCAGTACTTC; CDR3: CASSQDPLSYSYEQYF
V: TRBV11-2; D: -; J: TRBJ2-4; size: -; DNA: TGTGCCAGCAGCGCAGCCCCGGGACTAAACATTCAGTACTTC; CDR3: CASSAAPGLNIQYF
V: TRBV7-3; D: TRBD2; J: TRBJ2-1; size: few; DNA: TGTGCCAGCAGCACAACTAGCGGAAACTACAATGAGCAGTTCTTC; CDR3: CASSTTSGNYNEQFF
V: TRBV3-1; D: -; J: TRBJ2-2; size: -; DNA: TGTGCCAGCAGCCAAGTGCCCGGGACAAGTGTCTCAGGGGAGCTGTTTTTT; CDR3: CASSQVPGTSVSGELFF
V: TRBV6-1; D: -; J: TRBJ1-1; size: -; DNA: TGTGCCAGCAGGATGAATCAGGGGATGAACACTGAAGCTTTCTTT; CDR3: CASRMNQGMNTEAFF
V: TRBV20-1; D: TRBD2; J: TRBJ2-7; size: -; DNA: TGCAGTGCTAACAGAGCGGGGAACGAGCAGTACTTC; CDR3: CSANRAGNEQYF
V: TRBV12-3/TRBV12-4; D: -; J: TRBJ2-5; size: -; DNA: TGTGCCAGCAAGCCCGACCAAGAGACCCAGTACTTC; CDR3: CASKPDQETQYF
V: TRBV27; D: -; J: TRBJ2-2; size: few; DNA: TGTGCCAGCAGTTTGGGATATGCGAACACCGGGGAGCTGTTTTTT; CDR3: CASSLGYANTGELFF
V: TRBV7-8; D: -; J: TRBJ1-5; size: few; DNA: TGTGCCAGCAGGCAGGGGTATGGCAATCAGCCCCAGCATTTT; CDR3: CASRQGYGNQPQHF
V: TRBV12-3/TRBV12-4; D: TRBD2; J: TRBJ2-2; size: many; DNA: TGTGCCAGCACCCTCCGCGGGGGGAACACCGGGGAGCTGTTTTTT; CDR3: CASTLRGGNTGELFF
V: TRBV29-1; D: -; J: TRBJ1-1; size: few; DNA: TGCAGCGTTGAAGGGTCACACCCAGAAGCTTTCTTT; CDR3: CSVEGSHPEAFF
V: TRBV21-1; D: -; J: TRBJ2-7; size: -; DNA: TGTGCCAGCAGCAACCCCACCCCTGTACCGGGAGTCGTGTACGAGCAGTACTTC; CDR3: CASSNPTPVPGVVYEQYF
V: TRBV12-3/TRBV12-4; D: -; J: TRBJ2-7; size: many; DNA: TGTGCCAGCAGTTTCTTCCTCTACGAGCAGTACTTC; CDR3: CASSFFLYEQYF
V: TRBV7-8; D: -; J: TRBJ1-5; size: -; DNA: TGTGCCAGCAGCTTAGCGGCGGAGCCCCAGCATTTT; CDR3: CASSLAAEPQHF
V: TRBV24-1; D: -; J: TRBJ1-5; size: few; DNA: TGTGCCACCAGCGGGCCCAATCAGCCCCAGCATTTT; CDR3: CATSGPNQPQHF
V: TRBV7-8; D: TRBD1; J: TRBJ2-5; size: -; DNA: TGTGCCAGCAGCTCGGGACAGAGGGCGAACCGACAAGAGACCCAGTACTTC; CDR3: CASSSGQRANRQETQYF
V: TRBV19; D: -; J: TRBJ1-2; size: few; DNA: TGTGCCAGTAGGATAGGCGGGGATGGCTACACCTTC; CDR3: CASRIGGDGYTF
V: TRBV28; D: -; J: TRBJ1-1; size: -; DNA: TGTGCCAGCAGTTTGAATACAGGGTGGGGCACTGAAGCTTTCTTT; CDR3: CASSLNTGWGTEAFF
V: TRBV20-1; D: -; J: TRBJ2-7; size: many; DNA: TGCAGTGCTAGCAAGCCGGGACTCTCCTACGAGCAGTACTTC; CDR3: CSASKPGLSYEQYF
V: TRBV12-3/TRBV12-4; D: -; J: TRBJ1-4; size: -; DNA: TGTGCCAGCAGTTTAGCCCTTCAAGAAAAACTGTTTTTT; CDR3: CASSLALQEKLFF
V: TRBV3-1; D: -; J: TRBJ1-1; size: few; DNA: TGTGCCAGCAGCCAAGTGGGGTCTGAAACTGAAGCTTTCTTT; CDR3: CASSQVGSETEAFF
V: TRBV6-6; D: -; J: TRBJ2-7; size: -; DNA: TGTGCCAGCACCAACCCGGGGGACGAGCAGTACTTC; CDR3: CASTNPGDEQYF
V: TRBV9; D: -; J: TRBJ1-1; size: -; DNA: TGTGCCAGCAGCGTAGGTATATGGGGGAAAGCTTTCTTT; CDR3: CASSVGIWGKAFF
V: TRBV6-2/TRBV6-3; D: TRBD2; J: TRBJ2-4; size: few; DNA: TGTGCCAGCAGTCACGGACTAGCGGGACAGTACTTC; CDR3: CASSHGLAGQYF
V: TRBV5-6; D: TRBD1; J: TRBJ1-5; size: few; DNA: TGTGCCAGCAGCTTTTGGACAGGGGGAAGCAATCAGCCCCAGCATTTT; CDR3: CASSFWTGGSNQPQHF
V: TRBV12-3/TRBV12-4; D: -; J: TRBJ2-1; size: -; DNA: TGTGCCAGCAGTGCCCAGGGGATTAACTCCTACAATGAGCAGTTCTTC; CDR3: CASSAQGINSYNEQFF
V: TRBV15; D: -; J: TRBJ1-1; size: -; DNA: TGTGCCACCAGCAGGGCCACTACAGGGTACACTGAAGCTTTCTTT; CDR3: CATSRATTGYTEAFF
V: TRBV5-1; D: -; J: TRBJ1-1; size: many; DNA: TGCGCCAGCAGCTTGGTATACGGCACTGAAGCTTTCTTT; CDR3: CASSLVYGTEAFF
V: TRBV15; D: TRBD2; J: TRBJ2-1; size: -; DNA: TGTGCCACCAGCAGAGAGGGGGGGACTAGCGGGCTCAATGAGCAGTTCTTC; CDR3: CATSREGGTSGLNEQFF
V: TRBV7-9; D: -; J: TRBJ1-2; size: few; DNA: TGTGCCAGCAGCTTGGCCCGAGGCACAACTATTAACTATGGCTACACCTTC; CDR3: CASSLARGTTINYGYTF
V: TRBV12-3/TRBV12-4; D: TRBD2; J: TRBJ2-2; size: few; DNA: TGTGCCAGCAGTCCCTACCCGACTAGCCCCAGAAACACCGGGGAGCTGTTTTTT; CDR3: CASSPYPTSPRNTGELFF
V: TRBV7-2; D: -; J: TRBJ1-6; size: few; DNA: TGTGCCAGCACCCACGGGACTGTGGATAATTCACCCCTCCACTTT; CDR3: CASTHGTVDNSPLHF
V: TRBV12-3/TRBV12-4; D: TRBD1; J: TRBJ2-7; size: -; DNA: TGTGCCAGCAGCGGGGGGCCCGGGACAGGGATCTACGAGCAGTACTTC; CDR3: CASSGGPGTGIYEQYF
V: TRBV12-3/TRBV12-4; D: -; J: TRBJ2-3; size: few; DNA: TGTGCCAGCAGTCAACCCGGGACCCCGGGGTCAGATACGCAGTATTTT; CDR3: CASSQPGTPGSDTQYF
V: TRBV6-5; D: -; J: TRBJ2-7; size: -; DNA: TGTGCCAGCCCCCCCCCCGACGAGCAGTACTTC; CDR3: CASPPPDEQYF
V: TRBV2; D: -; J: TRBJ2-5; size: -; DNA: TGTGCCACGGGCGGTGGGGACCTCATGGAGACCCAGTACTTC; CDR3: CATGGGDLMETQYF
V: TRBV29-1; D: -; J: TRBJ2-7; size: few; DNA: TGCAGCGTTTTGTCCGGACTCTCCTACGAGCAGTACTTC; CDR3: CSVLSGLSYEQYF
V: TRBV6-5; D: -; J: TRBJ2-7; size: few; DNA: TGTGCCAGCAGTTACCTCCTGGGGACGGGTTACGAGCAGTACTTC; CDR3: CASSYLLGTGYEQYF